This T cell receptor beta chain is drawn from a study of T cell responses to AZD1222 COVID-19 vaccine. The CDR3 consists of 15 residues. The germline CDR1 and CDR2 sequences are MGHRA and YSYEKL. V lost 0 bases, J lost 2 bases, and 3 bases stayed unmatched. Repertoires were generated with immunoSEQ multiplex PCR, while TCRdb's copy carries only in-frame clones and drops some. The repertoire consists of 130,000 or so clones, with roughly 89% occurring once and the leading ten covering roughly 11%. Findings of the study overall: Baseline seropositives among AZD1222 recipients totaled only 6 or 7. Across spike, vaccine-associated CD4 TCRs were found, dominant at 160-218 and 743-854. White British people made up most donors, females outnumbered males, and clonal diversity was possibly underestimated. Repertoire samples came only from after the peak T cell response.

About this clone: The antigen remains undetermined.

The receptor comes from an adult in good health. The sequencing here drew on peripheral blood, taken on day 0 of MenACWY control vaccination. The chain has TRBV4-1 and TRBJ2-7, with 8 positions matching TRBD2. The CDR3 DNA sequence: TGCGCCAGCAGCCAAGATCTAGCGGGCCCCTACGAGCAGTACTTC. Residues: CASSQDLAGPYEQYF.